The 8 T cell receptor beta chains reported below all come from one sample, sequenced in a study of blood T cell repertoires in COVID-19. Sequenced by immunoSEQ multiplex PCR; TCRdb stores in-frame clones only, minus some. This sample carries around 220,000 clones, approximately 85% of them seen once, and the ten largest clones take around 8%. Sequences were obtained from peripheral blood. The source is a woman older than 75 with COVID-19, enrolled during active disease.

The chain recombines TRBV29-1 with TRBJ1-1, with 8 positions matching TRBD1. Germline CDR1 SQVTM, CDR2 ANQGSEA. V lost 7 bases and J lost 4; bases outside the gene matches: 2. This CDR3 has 11 amino acids. This CDR3 reads CSADRGTEAFF. DNA for the CDR3: TGCAGCGCCGACAGGGGCACTGAAGCTTTCTTT.

V gene TRBV7-8 combines with J gene TRBJ1-1; D unclear. CDR1 is SGHVS and CDR2 is FQNEAQ in the germline V gene. Trimming stripped 5 bases from V and 1 base from J, with 8 bases between. CDR3 size: 13 residues. For the CDR3, the DNA is TGTGCCAGCAGCATTGACAAGAACACTGAAGCTTTCTTT. Its translation is CASSIDKNTEAFF.

The rearrangement links TRBV30 to TRBJ2-3; TRBD1 aligns across 9 bases. The CDR3 runs to 15 residues. From germline, CDR1 is GTSNPN and CDR2 SVGIG (reference sequence). The ends lost 3 bases at V and 3 bases at J; junction bases unmatched: 7. CDR3 region: CAWSLGTGTTDTQYF. The CDR3 nucleotides are TGTGCCTGGAGCTTAGGGACAGGGACAACAGATACGCAGTATTTT.

About this clone: At the DNA level, this CDR3 is encoded by other sequences in the same sample as well. This rearrangement joins TRBV29-1 to TRBJ2-3; D is unresolved. Trimming stripped 5 bases from V and 1 base from J, with 7 bases between. There are 12 residues in the CDR3. Germline loops: CDR1 SQVTM, CDR2 ANQGSEA. CDR3 loop: CSVTSGTDTQYF. DNA of the CDR3: TGCAGCGTTACGAGCGGCACAGATACGCAGTATTTT.

The chain has TRBV2 and TRBJ2-6, with D tentatively TRBD1 (6 bases). V gave up 5 bases and J gave up 0 bases, with 8 bases separating them. The CDR3 has 15 residues. The V gene's germline CDR1 is SNHLY and CDR2 FYNNEI. The CDR3 spells CASSRQDSGANVLTF. The CDR3 nucleotides read TGTGCCAGCAGTAGACAGGACTCTGGGGCCAACGTCCTGACTTTC.

This clone occurred a few times. The V gene is TRBV3-1 (or the pseudogene TRBV3-2), the J gene TRBJ1-1; no clear D gene. The CDR3 is 14 amino acids. Trimming shortened V by 1 base and J by 4 bases, and 10 bases separated the two germline ends. Per the germline V gene, CDR1 is LGHDT and CDR2 is YNNKEL (reference sequence). The CDR3 DNA reads TGTGCCAGCAGCCAAGTGACAATCGGCACTGAAGCTTTCTTT. Translated: CASSQVTIGTEAFF.

In its sample, this clone was seen a few times. The chain recombines TRBV3-1 (or the pseudogene TRBV3-2) with TRBJ1-5; D gene uncertain. This CDR3 contains 13 residues. V was clipped by 0 bases and J by 4 bases, with 4 bases between them. Germline V CDR1 and CDR2: LGHDT, YNNKEL (reference sequence). This CDR3 reads CASSQELNQPQHF. The CDR3, as DNA: TGTGCCAGCAGCCAAGAACTGAATCAGCCCCAGCATTTT.

This chain connects TRBV9 to TRBJ2-1; perhaps TRBD1 as D (6 bases). Germline CDR1 SGDLS, CDR2 YYNGEE. Trimming cost V 4 bases and J 0 bases, with 11 bases left between them. CDR3 length: 15 amino acids. The CDR3: CASSSQGSSYNEQFF. The CDR3 DNA is TGTGCCAGCAGCTCCCAGGGGAGCTCCTACAATGAGCAGTTCTTC.